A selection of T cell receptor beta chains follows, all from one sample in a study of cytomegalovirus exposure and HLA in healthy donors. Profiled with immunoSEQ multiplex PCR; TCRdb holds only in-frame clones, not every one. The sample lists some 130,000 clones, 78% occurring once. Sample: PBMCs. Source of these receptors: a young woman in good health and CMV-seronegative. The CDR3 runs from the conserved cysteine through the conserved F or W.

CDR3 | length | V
CASSPGSGRGDTEQFF | 16 | TRBV11-3
CASSPLPRYYEQYF | 14 | TRBV25-1
CASSSWETYNEQFF | 14 | TRBV19
CSAWGGSEAFF | 11 | TRBV20-1
CSATSGRGPENPYEQYF | 17 | TRBV29-1
CASSSDRGDAEAFF | 14 | TRBV11-3
CAWGTGRTYEQYF | 13 | TRBV30
CASRPGQGNSGANVLTF | 17 | TRBV2
CASSSGQGMDEQYF | 14 | TRBV7-9
CASSQGSPRLDDEQFF | 16 | TRBV4-1
CASSPRDRVEAEAFF | 15 | TRBV7-2
CASSQLAEHNEQFF | 14 | TRBV11-2
CSVEVAGDPTDTQYF | 15 | TRBV29-1
CSVGGDFTDTQYF | 13 | TRBV29-1
CASTLARQETQYF | 13 | TRBV2
CAWTTSRTGWYTGELFF | 17 | TRBV30
CASSWRGEEETQYF | 14 | TRBV5-1
CASSIRTSGPTDTQYF | 16 | TRBV19
CAIGSSGSSTDTQYF | 15 | TRBV10-3
CASSYSRRVGNTIYF | 15 | TRBV6-5
CASSPYTF | 8 | TRBV21-1
CSVGQERYEQYF | 12 | TRBV29-1
CASSPLGREDYNEQFF | 16 | TRBV4-1
CASKVARANEKLFF | 14 | TRBV2
CASSPDRNYGYTF | 13 | TRBV19
CASSRSYSYEQYF | 13 | TRBV6-1
CASSMTGTGMDEQYF | 15 | TRBV6-5
CASSAEVTDTEAFF | 14 | TRBV5-4
CASSLTWTSGSGEQFF | 16 | TRBV7-9